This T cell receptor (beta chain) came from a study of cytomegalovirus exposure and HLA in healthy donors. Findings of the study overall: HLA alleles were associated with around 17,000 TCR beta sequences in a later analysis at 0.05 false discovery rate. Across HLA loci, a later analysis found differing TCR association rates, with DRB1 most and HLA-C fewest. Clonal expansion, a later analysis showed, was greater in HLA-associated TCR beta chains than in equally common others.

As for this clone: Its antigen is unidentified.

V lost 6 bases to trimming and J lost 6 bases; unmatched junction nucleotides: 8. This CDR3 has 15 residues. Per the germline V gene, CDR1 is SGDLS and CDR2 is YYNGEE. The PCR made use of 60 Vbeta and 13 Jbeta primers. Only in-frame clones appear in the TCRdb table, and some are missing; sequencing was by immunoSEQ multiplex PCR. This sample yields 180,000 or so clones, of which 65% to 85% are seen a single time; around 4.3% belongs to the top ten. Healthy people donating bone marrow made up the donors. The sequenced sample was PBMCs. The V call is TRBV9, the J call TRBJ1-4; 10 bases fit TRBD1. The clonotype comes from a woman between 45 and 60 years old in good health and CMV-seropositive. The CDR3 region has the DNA TGTGCCAGCAACACTCCCGGGACAGGGGATGAAAAACTGTTTTTT. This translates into CASNTPGTGDEKLFF.